A single sample is the source of the 18 T cell receptor beta chains below, sequenced in a study of T cells in Graves' hyperthyroidism and ophthalmopathy. It was RNA transcripts that yielded the amplified TCR beta CDR3 regions. A first-round RT-PCR of the TCR CDR3 used the HTBI primer set. Using its own MiXCR run on the multiplex PCR reads, TCRdb lists one record per CDR3 protein. The sample records hundreds of thousands of distinct CDR3 sequences, roughly 40% being singletons. The source material was blood. These receptors came from a man aged 18 to 29 with Graves' hyperthyroidism.

With regard to this clonotype: The junction departs from germline at one end; a sequencing error may be responsible. The CDR3 DNA reads as TGTGCCACCAGCGATTCGGGACGGAGGGAAGCTTTC. The encoded protein is CATSDSGRREAF. This chain links TRBV24-1 with TRBJ2-6, with D possibly matching TRBD2 (6 bases). CDR3 length: 12 amino acids. CDR1 and CDR2 from the germline V gene are KGHDR and SFDVKD.

V and J are TRBV5-6 and TRBJ2-7; 13 bases line up with TRBD2. J was trimmed by 4 bases and V by 2 bases; bases with no gene match: 6. The CDR3 length is 16 residues. Germline CDR1 and CDR2: SGHDT and YYEEEE. CDR3 nucleotide sequence: TGTGCCAGCAGCTTTACTAGCGGGGGGGCCGGGTACGAGCAGTACTTC. It translates to CASSFTSGGAGYEQYF.

This clonotype was picked up many times. The chain uses TRBV24-1 and TRBJ2-7, with D perhaps given as TRBD1 or TRBD2 (7 bases each). The CDR3 extends over 16 amino acids. Germline values: CDR1 KGHDR, CDR2 SFDVKD. V lost 4 bases and J lost 2, with 17 bases in between. The CDR3 bases are TGTGCCACCAGTGAGGGTACAGGGGAGGGTCCCTACGAGCAGTACTTC. This codes for CATSEGTGEGPYEQYF.

This clonotype was seen ten or more times. J is TRBJ1-2 and V is TRBV12-3 or TRBV12-4; the D is unclear. CDR3 length: 13 residues. V gave up 3 bases and J gave up 0 bases, with 5 bases separating them. The DNA for the CDR3 is TGTGCCAGCAGTTTTGGCGCTAACTATGGCTACACCTTC. This sequence encodes CASSFGANYGYTF.

V gene TRBV29-1 combines with J gene TRBJ1-2, with a tentative D call TRBD1 (5 bases). Trimming stripped 6 bases from V and 1 base from J, with 9 bases between. Germline loops: CDR1 SQVTM, CDR2 ANQGSEA. This CDR3 spans 12 amino acids. CDR3 in amino acids: CSVGQGNYGYTF. In DNA, the CDR3 is TGCAGCGTGGGCCAGGGTAACTATGGCTACACCTTC.

The chain recombines TRBV4-2 with TRBJ1-4, with 8 bases that match TRBD1. This CDR3 contains 14 residues. The J segment lost 8 bases and the V segment lost 5 bases, leaving 7 bases of the junction unmatched. Germline V gene data show CDR1 as LGHNA and CDR2 as YNFKEQ. The CDR3 protein is CASSVGGQGEKLFF. CDR3 nucleotide sequence: TGTGCCAGCAGCGTCGGAGGACAGGGCGAAAAACTGTTTTTT.

This chain joins TRBV20-1 and TRBJ1-5; 9 bases align to TRBD1. The CDR3 is 16 amino acids. J lost 1 base, V lost 0 bases, and 4 bases had no gene match. Germline V gene lookup returns CDR1 DFQATT and CDR2 SNEGSKA (reference sequence). CDR3 protein: CSAREWTGASNQPQHF. As DNA, the CDR3 is TGCAGTGCTAGAGAATGGACAGGGGCAAGCAATCAGCCCCAGCATTTT.

The chain has TRBV14 and TRBJ1-2; 7 nucleotides align to TRBD1. Germline V gene lookup returns CDR1 SGHDN and CDR2 FVKESK. This CDR3 comprises 14 residues. V shed 8 bases, J shed 8 bases, and the junction held 14 bases outside the gene matches. The CDR3 sequence is CASLRDRETLGYTF. The CDR3 DNA reads as TGTGCCAGCTTACGCGACAGGGAAACCCTAGGCTACACCTTC.

Details on this clonotype: A junction boundary mismatches the germline segment, possibly from a read error. This sequence joins TRBV20-1 and TRBJ1-3; 7 nucleotides line up with TRBD1. The germline CDR1 and CDR2 sequences are DFQATT and SNEGSKA (reference sequence). This CDR3 contains 12 residues. The CDR3 protein is CSARRQGNTMYF. CDR3 DNA: TGCAGTGCTCGCCGACAGGGAAACACCATGTATTTT.

This clonotype was recorded at least ten times. The chain combines TRBV29-1 with TRBJ2-7; D uncertain. The CDR3 totals 13 residues. With 1 base removed from V and 0 bases from J, the gap between germline ends came to 7 bases. Per the germline V gene, CDR1 is SQVTM and CDR2 is ANQGSEA. The CDR3 is CSVEVQHSYEQYF. The CDR3 DNA reads TGCAGCGTTGAAGTACAGCACTCCTACGAGCAGTACTTC.

This clonotype was detected ten times or more. V is TRBV20-1 and J is TRBJ2-7; tentatively, D is TRBD2 (5 bases). Germline lookup yields CDR1 DFQATT and CDR2 SNEGSKA (reference sequence). V was shortened by 0 bases and J by 4 bases, with 10 bases between the two germline ends. CDR3 length: 13 amino acids. The DNA of the CDR3 is TGCAGTGCTAGAGATCGTATAGCGTACGAGCAGTACTTC. Its protein product is CSARDRIAYEQYF.

This clonotype showed up just once. V gene TRBV29-1 combines with J gene TRBJ2-3, with 8 bases identical to TRBD2. Germline V lookup: CDR1 SQVTM, CDR2 ANQGSEA. The CDR3 extends over 14 amino acids. V shed 3 bases, J shed 4 bases, and the junction held 6 bases outside the gene matches. This CDR3 reads CSVELGLAPDTQYF. CDR3 nucleotides: TGCAGCGTTGAGCTCGGACTAGCCCCAGATACGCAGTATTTT.

Points on this clonotype: One end of the junction varies from germline; a read error may be responsible. V usage is TRBV7-2 and J usage is TRBJ1-4; D unresolved. Germline values: CDR1 SGHTA, CDR2 FQGNSA. The CDR3 totals 14 residues. As DNA, the CDR3 is TGTGCCAGCAGCTTATTCATCGGCCCCGAAAAACTGGTTTTT. It specifies CASSLFIGPEKLVF.

This chain uses TRBV5-6 with TRBJ1-1; D perhaps matches TRBD1 (6 bases). With 7 bases removed from V and 0 bases from J, the gap between germline ends came to 13 bases. This CDR3 contains 14 residues. Germline CDR1 is SGHDT and CDR2 is YYEEEE. The CDR3 coding sequence is TGTGCCAGCGGAGGGGGAATTATGAACACTGAAGCTTTCTTT. Its protein is CASGGGIMNTEAFF.

The chain combines TRBV10-2 with TRBJ2-5; 8 nucleotides agree with TRBD2. The V segment lost 2 bases and the J segment 5 bases; nucleotides outside the gene matches: 7. The length of the CDR3 is 15 residues. Germline CDR1 WSHSY, CDR2 SAAADI. The CDR3 sequence is CASSEAGSGGETQYF. Written as DNA, the CDR3 is TGCGCCAGCAGTGAGGCGGGGAGCGGGGGTGAGACCCAGTACTTC.

The chain couples TRBV19 to TRBJ1-1; possible D gene TRBD1, 6 bases. CDR1 is LNHDA, CDR2 SQIVND, per germline (reference sequence). This CDR3 spans 16 amino acids. Deletions cut 4 bases from V and 4 bases from J, with 19 bases between. DNA for the CDR3: TGTGCCAGTAGTACCCGCGCAGGGGCCGAGAGCACTGAAGCTTTCTTT. Translating it yields CASSTRAGAESTEAFF.

The V and J genes are TRBV20-1 and TRBJ2-2; perhaps TRBD1 as D (5 bases). The CDR3 runs to 11 residues. Germline V gene sequence: CDR1 DFQATT, CDR2 SNEGSKA (reference sequence). V lost 6 bases, J lost 7 bases, and 9 bases lay in between. CDR3 sequence: CSAQGDGELFF. The CDR3 DNA is TGCAGTGCCCAAGGGGACGGGGAGCTGTTTTTT.

A remark on this clonotype: The junction departs from the called germline gene at one end, perhaps through a read error. The V gene is TRBV10-2, the J gene TRBJ2-7; possibly TRBD1 for D (6 bases). The CDR3 totals 14 residues. The germline CDR1 and CDR2 sequences are WSHSY and SAAADI. CDR3 amino acids: CASSVPEGVWEQYF. The CDR3 bases are TGTGCCAGCAGTGTTCCCGAGGGGGTTTGGGAGCAGTACTTC.